These 19 T cell receptor beta chains originate from one sample sequenced in a study of cytomegalovirus exposure and HLA in healthy donors. Both 60 Vbeta primers and 13 Jbeta primers went into the PCR. Produced via immunoSEQ multiplex PCR; TCRdb's table is partial and in-frame only. The data hold about 200,000 clones, with 65% to 90% observed a single time. The sequencing sample was made of PBMCs. These receptors originate from a woman between 50 and 59 years old in good health and CMV-seronegative.

The chain is built from TRBV7-3 and TRBJ2-7; D is undetermined. The CDR3 loop spans 12 amino acids. Germline V gene lookup returns CDR1 SGHTA and CDR2 FQGTGA. V was cut by 5 bases and J by 0 bases, with 5 bases left in between. The CDR3 bases are TGTGCCAGCAGCCCGAGCTCCTACGAGCAGTACTTC. This gives the protein CASSPSSYEQYF.

This rearrangement joins TRBV30 to TRBJ1-4; maybe TRBD1 (5 bases). Trimming removed 5 bases from V and 8 bases from J, with 18 bases in between. The germline gives CDR1 GTSNPN, CDR2 SVGIG (reference sequence). The CDR3 is made up of 14 amino acids. CDR3 protein: CAWAAQVSGEKLFF. The CDR3, as DNA: TGTGCCTGGGCAGCACAGGTTTCTGGGGAAAAACTGTTTTTT.

This clone showed up just once. The chain employs TRBV4-2 and TRBJ1-1; 12 bases map to TRBD1. The V gene end was trimmed by 3 bases and the J gene end by 5 bases; junction bases not matched to a gene: 7. Germline V gene sequence: CDR1 LGHNA, CDR2 YNFKEQ. This CDR3 is 16 amino acids long. CDR3 in DNA: TGTGCCAGCAGCCAGATCCGGGACAGGGGGCAAACTGAAGCTTTCTTT. Translating it yields CASSQIRDRGQTEAFF.

The rearrangement uses TRBV10-3 and TRBJ1-2; D may be TRBD1 (5 bases). The V gene lost 1 base and the J gene lost 0 bases, with 9 bases spanning the gap. This CDR3 contains 15 residues. Germline CDR1 and CDR2: ENHRY and SYGVKD. DNA of the CDR3: TGTGCCATCAGTGAGTTCCAGGGAACTAACTATGGCTACACCTTC. Encoded protein: CAISEFQGTNYGYTF.

CDR3 protein: CASSDYRGNYEQYF. CDR3 in DNA: TGTGCCAGCAGCGACTACAGGGGAAACTACGAGCAGTACTTC. The chain uses TRBV11-2 and TRBJ2-7; 7 positions agree with TRBD1. Trimming cost V 5 bases and J 3 bases; bases outside gene matches: 7. Germline-derived CDR1 and CDR2 are SGHAT and FQNNGV. The CDR3 is 14 residues long.

V gene TRBV9 combines with J gene TRBJ1-6; D gene ambiguous. CDR3 length: 13 residues. Germline lookup yields CDR1 SGDLS and CDR2 YYNGEE. Trimming left V 1 base short and J 5 bases short, with 4 bases between. The CDR3 DNA sequence: TGTGCCAGCAGCGTATATGATAATTCACCCCTCCACTTT. Translating it yields CASSVYDNSPLHF. The full variable domain, with the rest looked up from reference TRBV9 and TRBJ1-6, is DSGVTQTPKHLITATGQRVTLRCSPRSGDLSVYWYQQSLDQGLQFLIQYYNGEERAKGNILERFSAQQFPDLHSELNLSSLELGDSALYFCASSVYDNSPLHFGNGTRLTVT.

V is TRBV19 and J is TRBJ2-7, with 14 bases identical to TRBD2. Losses at the gene ends were 5 bases for V and 4 bases for J; bases not matched to a gene: 7. This CDR3 region has 16 residues. Germline loops: CDR1 LNHDA, CDR2 SQIVND (reference sequence). This CDR3 reads CASSGAGTSGRYEQYF. DNA of the CDR3: TGTGCCAGTAGTGGAGCCGGGACTAGCGGGAGATACGAGCAGTACTTC.

This clone was observed once. This sequence joins TRBV7-8 and TRBJ1-2, with 9 bases identical to TRBD1. Germline values: CDR1 SGHVS, CDR2 FQNEAQ. This CDR3 spans 14 amino acids. J lost 7 bases, V lost 5 bases, and 8 bases had no gene match. Here the CDR3 DNA reads TGTGCCAGCAGCGGACAAGGGACAGGGACTGGCTACACCTTC. Amino acids: CASSGQGTGTGYTF.

The rearrangement joins TRBV5-6 to TRBJ1-2, with 9 bases fitting TRBD1. Germline V gene lookup returns CDR1 SGHDT and CDR2 YYEEEE. J was trimmed by 4 bases and V by 4 bases; bases with no gene match: 8. This CDR3 has 15 residues. CDR3 protein: CASSLGTGTSYGYTF. In DNA form, the CDR3 reads TGTGCCAGCAGCCTAGGGACAGGGACTAGCTATGGCTACACCTTC. The complete variable domain, with remaining parts taken from reference TRBV5-6 and TRBJ1-2, reads DAGVTQSPTHLIKTRGQQVTLRCSPKSGHDTVSWYQQALGQGPQFIFQYYEEEERQRGNFPDRFSGHQFPNYSSELNVNALLLGDSALYLCASSLGTGTSYGYTFGSGTRLTVV.

Notes on this clone: The junction differs from germline at one of its ends, possibly a read error. The identical CDR3 is also encoded by other nucleotide sequences in the sample. The rearrangement uses TRBV7-9 and TRBJ1-1; D might be TRBD1 (5 bases). In germline, CDR1 is SEHNR, CDR2 FQNEAQ (reference sequence). The CDR3 consists of 14 residues. The CDR3 bases are TGTGCCAGCAGCTTGGGGGGAAGGAACACTGAAGCCTTCTTT. Encoded protein: CASSLGGRNTEAFF.

The chain couples TRBV6-5 to TRBJ1-2, with 7 bases lining up with TRBD1. The junction had 10 bases not matched to a gene; V was cut back by 5 bases and J by 4 bases. Germline assignment: CDR1 MNHEY and CDR2 SVGAGI. The CDR3 has 15 residues. The CDR3 nucleotides read TGTGCCAGCAGTCCTCTCAGGGGGAGAGGCTATGGCTACACCTTC. Protein sequence: CASSPLRGRGYGYTF.

The chain has TRBV10-3 and TRBJ2-3, with D possibly matching TRBD2 (5 bases). CDR1 is ENHRY and CDR2 is SYGVKD in the germline V gene. The CDR3 has 12 residues. V lost 3 bases and J lost 10, with 11 bases in between. The CDR3 sequence: CAISETSNAQYF. DNA of the CDR3: TGTGCCATCAGTGAAACTAGTAACGCGCAGTATTTT.

This clone was detected only once. The rearrangement joins TRBV29-1 to TRBJ2-7, with TRBD2 matching 8 bases. V shed 5 bases and J 3 bases; nucleotides not matched to a gene: 3. Germline CDR1 reads SQVTM; CDR2 reads ANQGSEA. This CDR3 is built from 12 residues. The CDR3 nucleotides are TGCAGCGTTCTGGCGGGAGGCTACGAGCAGTACTTC. Amino acid sequence: CSVLAGGYEQYF.

The chain has TRBV6-1 and TRBJ2-7; D uncertain. Trimming left V 0 bases short and J 4 bases short, with 28 bases between. There are 20 residues in the CDR3. From germline, CDR1 is MNHNS and CDR2 SASEGT. The CDR3 coding sequence is TGTGCCAGCAGTGAAGCCGCATACCCCGGGTTCCAATCGAGGATTTACGAGCAGTACTTC. This encodes CASSEAAYPGFQSRIYEQYF.

V gene TRBV2 combines with J gene TRBJ2-1; 11 nucleotides line up with TRBD2. Looked up from germline, CDR1 is SNHLY and CDR2 is FYNNEI. The CDR3 length is 15 residues. The ends lost 7 bases at V and 1 base at J; junction bases unmatched: 3. The CDR3 is CASTLAGGSYNEQFF. CDR3 nucleotide sequence: TGTGCCAGCACCTTAGCGGGAGGGTCCTACAATGAGCAGTTCTTC.

The gene calls are TRBV15 and TRBJ1-4; no reliable D call. The CDR3 spans 14 residues. The V and J ends lost 1 base and 6 bases respectively, with 9 bases between them. Germline-derived CDR1 and CDR2 are LNHNV and YYDKDF (reference sequence). DNA of the CDR3: TGTGCCACCAGCAGAGGAGGGAATGATGAAAAACTGTTTTTT. It yields the protein CATSRGGNDEKLFF.

The V and J genes are TRBV4-1 and TRBJ1-5; TRBD1 agrees at 10 bases. The length of the CDR3 is 16 residues. V shed 1 base, J shed 1 base, and the junction held 1 base outside the gene matches. Germline CDR1 MGHRA, CDR2 YSYEKL. The CDR3 DNA sequence: TGCGCCAGCAGCCAAGGACAGGGGGCAAGCAATCAGCCCCAGCATTTT. It codes for CASSQGQGASNQPQHF.

This chain connects TRBV30 to TRBJ1-5, with 9 bases fitting TRBD1. V was clipped by 2 bases and J by 1 base; unmatched bases: 3. This CDR3 contains 15 residues. Germline V gene sequence: CDR1 GTSNPN, CDR2 SVGIG (reference sequence). The CDR3 DNA reads as TGTGCCTGGAGTTTACAGGGGGCAAGCAATCAGCCCCAGCATTTT. This translates into CAWSLQGASNQPQHF.

The J gene is TRBJ1-5, the V gene TRBV28; the D is unclear. Per germline, CDR1 MDHEN and CDR2 SYDVKM. The CDR3 is made up of 13 amino acids. Trimming cost V 8 bases and J 0 bases, with 8 bases left between them. CDR3 loop: CASLRGSNQPQHF. CDR3 coding DNA: TGTGCCAGCCTCCGCGGTAGCAATCAGCCCCAGCATTTT. Based on the CDR3 plus reference TRBV28 and TRBJ1-5, the full variable domain is DVKVTQSSRYLVKRTGEKVFLECVQDMDHENMFWYRQDPGLGLRLIYFSYDVKMKEKGDIPEGYSVSREKKERFSLILESASTNQTSMYLCASLRGSNQPQHFGDGTRLSIL.